The 19 T cell receptor beta chains below all came from one sample that was sequenced in a study of CD4+ T cells in melanoma (dated by TCRdb to 2021 to 2024). The method behind the library was the immunoSEQ multiplex PCR assay. The table was pulled from immuneACCESS by TCRdb, which kept in-frame rearrangements only. Such tables lose some clones; where checked, under half of the loss comes from unresolved V genes, and the rest has no known cause. This sample is represented by 110,000 to 150,000 clones; nearly 95% of them were singletons. More than 1.5% of the sample comes from the top ten. Every receptor here comes from a human donor with melanoma.

The chain combines TRBV10-3 with TRBJ1-1, with D uncertain. Germline V CDR1 and CDR2: ENHRY, SYGVKD. The CDR3 runs 12 residues. Trimming left V 4 bases short and J 11 bases short, with 14 bases between. CDR3 protein: CAISVNPPWAFF. The DNA for the CDR3 is TGTGCCATCAGTGTGAACCCGCCATGGGCTTTCTTT.

The V and J genes are TRBV7-3 and TRBJ2-2; no definite D call. Between the trimmed V and J ends, which lost 5 bases and 4 bases, there was a span of 8 bases. CDR1 is SGHTA and CDR2 is FQGTGA in the germline V gene. The CDR3 consists of 13 residues. The chain's CDR3 is CASSPTGTGELFF. CDR3 DNA sequence: TGTGCCAGCAGCCCGACGGGCACCGGGGAGCTGTTTTTT.

The V and J genes are TRBV4-1 and TRBJ1-6; 7 bases line up with TRBD1. Germline CDR1 and CDR2: MGHRA and YSYEKL. V lost 3 bases to trimming and J lost 10 bases; unmatched junction nucleotides: 6. The CDR3 is 14 amino acids. CDR3 region: CASSQQGVRSPLHF. The CDR3 DNA reads as TGCGCCAGCAGCCAGCAGGGGGTGAGGTCACCCCTCCACTTT.

The CDR3 loop is CSAAGGGGRGTDTQYF. CDR3 sequence (DNA): TGCAGCGCTGCCGGAGGCGGGGGGCGCGGCACAGATACGCAGTATTTT. The V call is TRBV29-1, the J call TRBJ2-3; 8 bases match TRBD2. Trimming at V came to 7 bases and at J to 1 base, leaving 13 bases not matched to a gene. This CDR3 comprises 16 residues. Germline CDR1 is SQVTM and CDR2 is ANQGSEA.

The rearrangement links TRBV11-2 to TRBJ2-7; no reliable D call. The germline V gene has CDR1 SGHAT and CDR2 FQNNGV. V was pared by 5 bases and J by 4 bases, with 15 bases between. The CDR3 contains 14 residues. The DNA of the CDR3 is TGTGCCAGCAGCCGATCACCCCTCCATTACGAGCAGTACTTC. Encoded protein: CASSRSPLHYEQYF.

CDR3 region: CASSIGRSGTGPAYEQYF. The CDR3 DNA sequence: TGTGCCAGTAGTATAGGTAGATCCGGGACAGGGCCAGCCTACGAGCAGTACTTC. The chain couples TRBV19 to TRBJ2-7; 9 nucleotides align to TRBD1. The CDR3 consists of 18 residues. The germline V gene has CDR1 LNHDA and CDR2 SQIVND (reference sequence). The J segment lost 2 bases and the V segment lost 1 base, leaving 12 bases of the junction unmatched. Combining the CDR3 with reference TRBV19 and TRBJ2-7 gives the whole variable domain DGGITQSPKYLFRKEGQNVTLSCEQNLNHDAMYWYRQDPGQGLRLIYYSQIVNDFQKGDIAEGYSVSREKKESFPLTVTSAQKNPTAFYLCASSIGRSGTGPAYEQYFGPGTRLTVT.

This chain connects TRBV19 to TRBJ1-5; D is uncertain. The ends were cut back, 3 bases at V and 2 bases at J, with 11 bases in the middle. This CDR3 has 15 amino acids. The germline V gene has CDR1 LNHDA and CDR2 SQIVND (reference sequence). The CDR3 nucleotides are TGTGCCAGTAGTATTGGACTGGGCGGCAATCAGCCCCAGCATTTT. Translation gives CASSIGLGGNQPQHF.

This clone has only one observation. This chain uses TRBV6-1 with TRBJ2-7, with D maybe TRBD1 (7 bases). The CDR3 has 14 amino acids. Looked up from germline, CDR1 is MNHNS and CDR2 is SASEGT. V lost 4 bases and J lost 1, with 11 bases in between. CDR3 region: CASSARGESYEQYF. As DNA, the CDR3 is TGTGCCAGCAGTGCCAGGGGGGAATCCTACGAGCAGTACTTC.

The rearrangement joins TRBV19 to TRBJ2-5, with D possibly being TRBD2 (6 bases). Trimming removed 5 bases from V and 2 bases from J, with 18 bases in between. Germline V gives CDR1 LNHDA, CDR2 SQIVND (reference sequence). The CDR3 covers 16 residues. The CDR3 sequence is CASSPLGVGTQETQYF. CDR3 bases: TGTGCCAGTAGTCCACTGGGAGTAGGGACTCAAGAGACCCAGTACTTC.

The rearrangement joins TRBV7-6 to TRBJ2-3, with unresolved D. CDR1 and CDR2 (germline): SGHVS, FNYEAQ. The CDR3 spans 15 residues. The V and J ends lost 5 bases and 0 bases respectively, with 12 bases between them. This CDR3 is CASSLQTHSTDTQYF. DNA for the CDR3: TGTGCCAGCAGCCTCCAGACCCATAGCACAGATACGCAGTATTTT.

The chain combines TRBV2 with TRBJ2-7, with D hard to call. The CDR3 contains 14 residues. Germline V CDR1 and CDR2: SNHLY, FYNNEI. V was shortened by 6 bases and J by 6 bases, with 18 bases between the two germline ends. CDR3 loop: CASSVLRAVGEQYF. The CDR3 region has the DNA TGTGCCAGCAGCGTCCTCCGCGCGGTCGGCGAGCAGTACTTC.

The CDR3 loop is CASSFRPSLGTDTQYF. CDR3 in DNA: TGTGCCAGCAGCTTCCGACCCTCCTTGGGCACAGATACGCAGTATTTT. This sequence joins TRBV11-2 and TRBJ2-3, with no clear D. The CDR3 runs 16 residues. V gave up 3 bases and J gave up 1 base, with 14 bases separating them. Germline assignment: CDR1 SGHAT and CDR2 FQNNGV.

CDR3 sequence: CASSLGTSPGHEQYF. The CDR3 DNA follows: TGTGCCAGCAGCTTAGGAACTAGCCCGGGCCACGAGCAGTACTTC. This sequence joins TRBV11-2 and TRBJ2-7; a possible D gene is TRBD2 (6 bases). The CDR3 extends over 15 amino acids. Germline lookup yields CDR1 SGHAT and CDR2 FQNNGV. Trimming left V 1 base short and J 5 bases short, with 15 bases between.

V and J are TRBV2 and TRBJ1-1; the D gene is possibly TRBD1 (5 bases). The V end was cut by 4 bases, the J end by 5 bases, with 11 bases between. This CDR3 has 13 amino acids. Germline CDR1 reads SNHLY; CDR2 reads FYNNEI. Here the CDR3 reads CASSVLAGTEAFF. The CDR3 DNA sequence: TGTGCCAGCAGTGTCTTGGCAGGGACTGAAGCTTTCTTT.

The chain links TRBV5-1 to TRBJ2-7, with a possible D match to TRBD2 (6 bases). The CDR3 totals 14 residues. CDR1 SGHRS and CDR2 YFSETQ come from the germline V gene. V lost 6 bases and J 0 bases, leaving 13 bases between the germline ends. CDR3 sequence reads: CASNIGGDSYEQYF. Written as DNA, the CDR3 is TGCGCCAGCAATATCGGGGGTGACTCCTACGAGCAGTACTTC.

This chain joins TRBV5-1 and TRBJ2-2; 7 bases are a match to TRBD1. The germline V gene has CDR1 SGHRS and CDR2 YFSETQ. The CDR3 length is 15 residues. Trimming removed 4 bases from V and 4 bases from J; junction bases left unmatched: 7. The CDR3 nucleotides are TGCGCCAGCAGCCCGGGACAGCGCATCACCGGGGAGCTGTTTTTT. Its translation is CASSPGQRITGELFF.

This sequence joins TRBV2 and TRBJ1-4; D is ambiguous. The CDR3 loop spans 15 amino acids. Germline CDR1 and CDR2: SNHLY and FYNNEI. V lost 7 bases and J lost 0, with 12 bases in between. The CDR3 reads CASTPYLATNEKLFF. CDR3 in DNA: TGTGCCAGCACGCCTTATCTTGCAACTAATGAAAAACTGTTTTTT.

The chain carries TRBV5-1 and TRBJ1-4, with a possible D match to TRBD1 (6 bases). The CDR3 length is 17 residues. Germline assignment: CDR1 SGHRS and CDR2 YFSETQ. V was trimmed by 4 bases and J by 0 bases, leaving 16 bases between them. CDR3 nucleotide sequence: TGCGCCAGCAGCGGGGGGCAGGGAGAGGCAACTAATGAAAAACTGTTTTTT. It codes for CASSGGQGEATNEKLFF.

The V and J genes are TRBV14 and TRBJ2-3; unclear D gene. The germline CDR1 and CDR2 sequences are SGHDN and FVKESK. The length of the CDR3 is 11 residues. V lost 1 base and J 10 bases, leaving 6 bases between the germline ends. The CDR3 loop reads CASSQGSAQYF. For the CDR3, the DNA is TGTGCCAGCAGCCAAGGTTCCGCGCAGTATTTT.